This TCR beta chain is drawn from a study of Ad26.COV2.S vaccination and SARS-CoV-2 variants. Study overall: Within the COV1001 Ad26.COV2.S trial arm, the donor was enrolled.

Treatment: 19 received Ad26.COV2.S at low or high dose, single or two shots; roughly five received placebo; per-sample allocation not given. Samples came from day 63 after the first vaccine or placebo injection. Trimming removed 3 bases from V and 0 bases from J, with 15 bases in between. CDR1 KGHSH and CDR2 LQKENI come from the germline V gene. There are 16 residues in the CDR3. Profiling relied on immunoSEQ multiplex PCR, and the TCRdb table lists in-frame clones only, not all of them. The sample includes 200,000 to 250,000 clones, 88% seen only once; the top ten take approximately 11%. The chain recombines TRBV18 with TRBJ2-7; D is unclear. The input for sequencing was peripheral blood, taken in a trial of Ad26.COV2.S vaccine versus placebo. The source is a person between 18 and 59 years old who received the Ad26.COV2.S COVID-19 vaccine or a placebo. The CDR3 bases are TGTGCCAGCTCACCGTCGGAAACGGGCGTCTCCTACGAGCAGTACTTC. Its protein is CASSPSETGVSYEQYF.